This is a list of T cell receptor beta chains from one sample in a study of control samples from healthy donors and cancer patients. Assay used: immunoSEQ multiplex PCR; TCRdb lists only in-frame clones, some missing. The table records 150,000 or so clones, over 85% of them present only once. Sequencing was performed on blood. These receptor sequences come from a man younger than 35 in good health. Each CDR3 is given with its conserved first and last residue. Fields, in order: V gene, clone size, D gene, J gene, CDR3 protein, CDR3 DNA. D genes are given only for firm matches. Size is omitted from some rows. Given values are once, few, many or a class for expanded clones.

>TRBV6-2/TRBV6-3|once|TRBD2|TRBJ2-5
CASSSPALAGGETQYF
TGTGCCAGCAGCTCACCGGCACTAGCGGGAGGGGAGACCCAGTACTTC
>TRBV5-4|.|.|TRBJ2-3
CASSLRTAQGSDTQYF
TGTGCCAGCAGCTTGCGGACAGCCCAGGGGTCAGATACGCAGTATTTT
>TRBV15|.|.|TRBJ1-5
CATSGEYSNQPQHF
TGTGCCACCAGCGGTGAATATAGCAATCAGCCCCAGCATTTT
>TRBV28|.|.|TRBJ2-3
CASTPAGLPDTQYF
TGTGCCAGCACCCCGGCGGGGCTTCCAGATACGCAGTATTTT
>TRBV2|few|.|TRBJ1-2
CASSSTGGNYGYTF
TGTGCCAGCAGTTCGACAGGAGGTAACTATGGCTACACCTTC
>TRBV30|once|.|TRBJ2-3
CAWTNRDGYTDTQYF
TGTGCCTGGACCAACCGGGACGGTTACACAGATACGCAGTATTTT
>TRBV13|.|.|TRBJ1-4
CASSLGWNEKLFF
TGTGCCAGCAGTCTAGGGTGGAATGAAAAACTGTTTTTT
>TRBV6-5|.|.|TRBJ2-1
CASSRGASSYNEQFF
TGTGCCAGCAGTCGAGGGGCTAGCTCCTACAATGAGCAGTTCTTC
>TRBV20-1|few|.|TRBJ1-5
CSASAGGQPQHF
TGCAGTGCTAGTGCAGGCGGTCAGCCCCAGCATTTT
>TRBV3-1/TRBV3-2|.|.|TRBJ1-5
CASSQARVSNQPQHF
TGTGCCAGCAGCCAAGCGCGCGTTAGCAATCAGCCCCAGCATTTT
>TRBV6-5|.|TRBD1|TRBJ2-2
CASTWTGATGELFF
TGTGCCAGCACCTGGACAGGGGCGACCGGGGAGCTGTTTTTT
>TRBV6-6|.|.|TRBJ2-1
CASSVLSSYNEQFF
TGTGCCAGCAGTGTCTTAAGCTCCTACAATGAGCAGTTCTTC
>TRBV15|.|TRBD2|TRBJ2-1
CAWGGADRREQFF
TGTGCCTGGGGAGGGGCCGATCGACGGGAGCAGTTCTTC
>TRBV6-6|.|.|TRBJ1-5
CASSYSWGDQPQHF
TGTGCCAGCAGTTACTCGTGGGGGGACCAGCCCCAGCATTTT
>TRBV6-2/TRBV6-3|.|.|TRBJ2-2
CASSYSHSGSTGELFF
TGTGCCAGCAGTTACTCGCATAGCGGTTCCACCGGGGAGCTGTTTTTT
>TRBV7-2|once|TRBD2|TRBJ2-1
CASSKERGFWYEQFF
TGTGCCAGCAGCAAAGAGCGGGGGTTCTGGTATGAGCAGTTCTTC
>TRBV15|.|.|TRBJ1-1
CATSRDRYTEAFF
TGTGCCACCAGCAGAGATAGGTATACTGAAGCTTTCTTT
>TRBV7-6|.|.|TRBJ2-5
CASSLGKETQYF
TGTGCCAGCAGTCTAGGGAAAGAGACCCAGTACTTC
>TRBV7-9|.|.|TRBJ2-1
CASSEVDEQFF
TGTGCCAGCAGCGAAGTGGATGAGCAGTTCTTC
>TRBV25-1|.|.|TRBJ1-4
CASSELSATNEKLFF
TGTGCCAGCAGTGAACTTAGTGCAACTAATGAAAAACTGTTTTTT
>TRBV3-1/TRBV3-2|.|.|TRBJ2-2
CASSHRNTGELFF
TGTGCCAGCAGCCACAGGAACACCGGGGAGCTGTTTTTT
>TRBV6-5|.|.|TRBJ1-5
CASSYSILQPQHF
TGTGCCAGCAGTTACTCGATTCTTCAGCCCCAGCATTTT
>TRBV6-5|once|TRBD1|TRBJ2-7
CASSRAQGAYEQYF
TGTGCCAGCAGTCGCGCCCAGGGGGCCTACGAGCAGTACTTC
>TRBV6-1|few|TRBD1|TRBJ1-2
CASREGGADAGGYTF
TGTGCCAGCAGAGAAGGGGGCGCGGATGCTGGCGGCTACACCTTC
>TRBV7-2|.|.|TRBJ1-5
CASSLGLLLSEPQHF
TGTGCCAGCAGCTTGGGTCTGCTTCTTTCGGAGCCCCAGCATTTT
>TRBV11-2|.|.|TRBJ1-5
CASSSEHF
TGTGCCAGCAGCTCCGAGCATTTT
>TRBV24-1|.|.|TRBJ2-7
CATSEGLVPSYEQYF
TGTGCCACCAGTGAAGGGCTAGTTCCTTCCTACGAGCAGTACTTC
>TRBV30|.|TRBD1|TRBJ2-5
CAWATGTGEETQYF
TGTGCCTGGGCGACCGGGACAGGAGAAGAGACCCAGTACTTC
>TRBV5-8|.|.|TRBJ2-5
CASSDRSPQTQYF
TGTGCCAGCAGCGATCGGTCCCCCCAGACCCAGTACTTC
>TRBV6-5|once|.|TRBJ1-2
CASSYSHGTGNYGYTF
TGTGCCAGCAGTTACTCCCACGGGACGGGTAACTATGGCTACACCTTC
>TRBV13|.|TRBD1|TRBJ2-1
CASSLEGQGHNEQFF
TGTGCCAGCAGCTTAGAGGGACAGGGCCACAATGAGCAGTTCTTC
>TRBV7-2|.|.|TRBJ1-1
CASSLIPTGNTEAFF
TGTGCCAGCAGCTTAATACCGACAGGGAACACTGAAGCTTTCTTT
>TRBV6-2/TRBV6-3|.|.|TRBJ2-1
CASSYQMYNEQFF
TGTGCCAGCAGTTACCAAATGTACAATGAGCAGTTCTTC
>TRBV5-1|.|.|TRBJ2-7
CASSSAGNYEQYF
TGCGCCAGCAGCTCTGCTGGGAACTACGAGCAGTACTTC
>TRBV19|few|.|TRBJ1-2
CASSISPNYGYTF
TGTGCCAGTAGCATATCCCCTAACTATGGCTACACCTTC
>TRBV19|.|.|TRBJ2-4
CASTPRGGGDIQYF
TGTGCCAGTACCCCTAGGGGCGGCGGAGACATTCAGTACTTC
>TRBV2|once|.|TRBJ1-2
CASSIRDNYGYTF
TGTGCCAGCAGTATCCGGGACAACTATGGCTACACCTTC
>TRBV30|.|.|TRBJ2-7
CAMDGAVTYEQYF
TGTGCTATGGACGGGGCCGTGACCTACGAGCAGTACTTC
>TRBV30|once|.|TRBJ2-7
CAWSATLGSEQYF
TGTGCCTGGAGTGCTACTCTGGGATCCGAGCAGTACTTC